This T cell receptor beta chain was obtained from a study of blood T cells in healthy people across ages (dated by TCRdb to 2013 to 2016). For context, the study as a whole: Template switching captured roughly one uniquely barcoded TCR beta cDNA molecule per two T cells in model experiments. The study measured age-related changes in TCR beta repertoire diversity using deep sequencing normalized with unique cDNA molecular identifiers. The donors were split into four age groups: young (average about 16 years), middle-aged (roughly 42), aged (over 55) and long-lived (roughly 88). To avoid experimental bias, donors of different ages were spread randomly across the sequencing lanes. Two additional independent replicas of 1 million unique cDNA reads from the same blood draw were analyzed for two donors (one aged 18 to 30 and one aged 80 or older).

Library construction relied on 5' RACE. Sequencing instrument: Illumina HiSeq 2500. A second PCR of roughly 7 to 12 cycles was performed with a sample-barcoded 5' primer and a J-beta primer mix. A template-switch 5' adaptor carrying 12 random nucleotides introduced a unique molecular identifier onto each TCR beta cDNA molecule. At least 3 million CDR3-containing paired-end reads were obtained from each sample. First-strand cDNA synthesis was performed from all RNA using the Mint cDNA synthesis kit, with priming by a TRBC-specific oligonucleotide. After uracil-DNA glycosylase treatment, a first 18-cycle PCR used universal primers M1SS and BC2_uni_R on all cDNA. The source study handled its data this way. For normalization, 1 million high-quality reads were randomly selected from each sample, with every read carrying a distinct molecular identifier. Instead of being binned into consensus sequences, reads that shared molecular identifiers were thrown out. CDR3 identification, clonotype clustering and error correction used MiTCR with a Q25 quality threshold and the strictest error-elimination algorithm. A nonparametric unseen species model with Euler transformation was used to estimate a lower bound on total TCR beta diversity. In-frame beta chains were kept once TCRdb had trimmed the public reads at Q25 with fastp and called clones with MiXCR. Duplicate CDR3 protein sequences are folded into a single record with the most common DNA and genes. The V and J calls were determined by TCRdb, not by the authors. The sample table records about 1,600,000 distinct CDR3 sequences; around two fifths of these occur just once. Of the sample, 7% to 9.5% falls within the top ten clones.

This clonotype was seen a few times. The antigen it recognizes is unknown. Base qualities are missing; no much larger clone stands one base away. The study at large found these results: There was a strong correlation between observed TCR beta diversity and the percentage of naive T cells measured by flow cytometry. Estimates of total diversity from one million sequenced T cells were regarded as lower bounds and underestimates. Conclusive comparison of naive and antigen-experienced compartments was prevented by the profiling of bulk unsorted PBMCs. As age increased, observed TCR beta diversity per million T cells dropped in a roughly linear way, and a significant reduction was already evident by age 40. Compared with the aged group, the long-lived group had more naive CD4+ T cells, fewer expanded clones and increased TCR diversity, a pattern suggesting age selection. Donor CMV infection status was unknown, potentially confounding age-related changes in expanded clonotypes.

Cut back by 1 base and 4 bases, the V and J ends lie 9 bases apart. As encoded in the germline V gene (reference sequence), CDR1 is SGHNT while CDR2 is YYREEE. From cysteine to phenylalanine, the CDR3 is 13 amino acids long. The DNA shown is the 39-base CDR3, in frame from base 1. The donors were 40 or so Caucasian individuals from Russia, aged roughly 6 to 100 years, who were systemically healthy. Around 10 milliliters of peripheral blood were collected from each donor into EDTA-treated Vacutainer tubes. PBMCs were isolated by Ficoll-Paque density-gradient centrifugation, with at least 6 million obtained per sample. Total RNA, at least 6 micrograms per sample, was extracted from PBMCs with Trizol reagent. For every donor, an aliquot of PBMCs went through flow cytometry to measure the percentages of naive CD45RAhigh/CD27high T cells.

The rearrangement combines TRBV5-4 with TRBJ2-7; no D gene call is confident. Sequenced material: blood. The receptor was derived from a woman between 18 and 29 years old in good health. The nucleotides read TGTGCCAGCAGCTTGATTAGTAATTACGAGCAGTACTTC. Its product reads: CASSLISNYEQYF.